The 28 T cell receptor beta chains below were found in one sample sequenced in a study of graft-versus-host responses after intestinal transplantation. Sequencing used immunoSEQ multiplex PCR; TCRdb keeps in-frame clones, though not all of them. The sample carries roughly 43,000 clones, approximately 94% recorded once. This specimen was PBMCs, taken around 330 days after intestinal transplant. The receptors stem from a human patient who received an intestinal transplant, so some T cells may come from the graft donor.

The chain uses TRBV6-1 and TRBJ2-3, with D perhaps TRBD1 or TRBD2 (5 bases each). The CDR3 consists of 13 residues. Germline CDR1 is MNHNS and CDR2 is SASEGT. V shed 6 bases and J shed 2 bases, with 9 bases lying between them. The CDR3 sequence is CASSWGFTDTQYF. DNA for the CDR3: TGTGCCAGCAGCTGGGGGTTCACAGATACGCAGTATTTT.

The rearrangement joins TRBV6-1 to TRBJ1-1; D gene unclear. V shed 9 bases and J shed 2 bases, with 7 bases lying between them. Germline V lookup: CDR1 MNHNS, CDR2 SASEGT. The CDR3 consists of 11 residues. For the CDR3, the DNA is TGTGCCAGTCTGAAAAACACTGAAGCTTTCTTT. Translating it yields CASLKNTEAFF.

The chain couples TRBV2 to TRBJ1-4; D is unresolved. The CDR3 covers 13 residues. The germline CDR1 and CDR2 sequences are SNHLY and FYNNEI. V shed 0 bases and J shed 10 bases, with 9 bases lying between them. The chain's CDR3 is CASSEAVRGKLFF. DNA for the CDR3: TGTGCCAGCAGTGAAGCGGTACGCGGAAAACTGTTTTTT.

This chain connects TRBV19 to TRBJ2-7; possibly TRBD2 for D (6 bases). V was trimmed by 0 bases and J by 12 bases, leaving 15 bases between them. The CDR3 sequence is 13 residues long. Looked up from germline, CDR1 is LNHDA and CDR2 is SQIVND (reference sequence). The CDR3 sequence is CASSIDGTAELYF. CDR3 sequence (DNA): TGTGCCAGTAGTATAGATGGGACTGCAGAATTGTACTTC. The full variable domain, rest sourced from reference TRBV19 and TRBJ2-7, is DGGITQSPKYLFRKEGQNVTLSCEQNLNHDAMYWYRQDPGQGLRLIYYSQIVNDFQKGDIAEGYSVSREKKESFPLTVTSAQKNPTAFYLCASSIDGTAELYFGPGTRLTVT.

This clone appeared a single time. The chain recombines TRBV2 with TRBJ2-1, with 9 bases identical to TRBD2. The germline gives CDR1 SNHLY, CDR2 FYNNEI. The J segment lost 3 bases and the V segment lost 5 bases, leaving 8 bases of the junction unmatched. CDR3 length equals 16 residues. This CDR3 is CASSPIAGEFYNEQFF. Written as DNA, the CDR3 is TGTGCCAGCAGTCCTATAGCGGGGGAGTTCTACAATGAGCAGTTCTTC.

The rearrangement uses TRBV4-1 and TRBJ2-1; TRBD1 agrees at 7 bases. Germline assignment: CDR1 MGHRA and CDR2 YSYEKL. CDR3 length equals 17 residues. V trimming: 2 bases; J trimming: 3 bases; junction bases outside the gene matches: 10. The CDR3 DNA follows: TGCGCCAGCAGCCAACACCTAACAGGGGCAGTCTACAATGAGCAGTTCTTC. Its translation: CASSQHLTGAVYNEQFF.

In DNA form, the CDR3 reads TGCGCCAGCAGCTTACAAGACAGGTACAATGAGCAGTTCTTC. Translated, it gives CASSLQDRYNEQFF. The chain recombines TRBV5-1 with TRBJ2-1; TRBD1 is a possible D gene (6 bases). Germline-derived CDR1 and CDR2 are SGHRS and YFSETQ. V lost 2 bases and J lost 4, with 10 bases in between. This CDR3 comprises 14 residues.

J is TRBJ2-5 and V is TRBV27; the D gene is possibly TRBD2 (6 bases). The CDR3 extends over 14 amino acids. V lost 7 bases, J lost 4 bases, and 16 bases lay in between. CDR1 is MNHEY and CDR2 is SMNVEV in the germline V gene (reference sequence). The chain's CDR3 is CASKLFGRGETQYF. For the CDR3, the DNA is TGTGCCAGCAAACTTTTCGGGAGAGGAGAGACCCAGTACTTC.

J is TRBJ2-1 and V is TRBV30; possibly TRBD1 or TRBD2 for D (5 bases each). Germline V CDR1 and CDR2: GTSNPN, SVGIG (reference sequence). The CDR3 loop spans 13 amino acids. The ends were cut back, 3 bases at V and 5 bases at J, with 11 bases in the middle. The CDR3 loop is CAWSGDRDNEQFF. In DNA form, the CDR3 reads TGTGCCTGGAGCGGGGACCGAGACAATGAGCAGTTCTTC.

The J gene is TRBJ1-1, the V gene TRBV6-4; no definite D call. Between the trimmed V and J ends, which lost 5 bases and 0 bases, there was a span of 7 bases. The CDR3 sequence is 13 residues long. Per the germline V gene, CDR1 is MRHNA and CDR2 is SNTAGT. As DNA, the CDR3 is TGTGCCAGCAGTCGGGAGTTGAACACTGAAGCTTTCTTT. Encoded protein: CASSRELNTEAFF.

The J gene is TRBJ2-2, the V gene TRBV25-1, with 9 bases fitting TRBD2. The V gene end was trimmed by 6 bases and the J gene end by 5 bases; junction bases not matched to a gene: 7. The CDR3 has 15 residues. Germline values: CDR1 MGHDK, CDR2 SYGVNS. CDR3 sequence (DNA): TGTGCCAGCAGCCGGACTAGCGAAGTGACCGGGGAGCTGTTTTTT. Translation gives CASSRTSEVTGELFF.

CDR3 sequence (DNA): TGTGCCAGCAGCGTAGGGGAAGGGCAGGGGGCCTACGAGCAGTACTTC. Its translation is CASSVGEGQGAYEQYF. The chain couples TRBV9 to TRBJ2-7, with 7 bases identical to TRBD1. The CDR3 contains 16 residues. Germline CDR1 and CDR2: SGDLS and YYNGEE. V shed 0 bases and J 2 bases; nucleotides not matched to a gene: 8.

This sequence joins TRBV7-9 and TRBJ2-3; D gene uncertain. This CDR3 is 15 amino acids long. V dropped 6 bases and J dropped 2 bases, with 15 bases sitting between them. Per germline, CDR1 SEHNR and CDR2 FQNEAQ (reference sequence). The CDR3 region is CASRSSLITTDTQYF. DNA of the CDR3: TGTGCCAGCAGGTCTTCTCTGATTACCACAGATACGCAGTATTTT.

The chain employs TRBV13 and TRBJ2-2, with no clear D. CDR1 and CDR2 from the germline V gene are PRHDT and FYEKMQ (reference sequence). CDR3 size: 14 residues. V was trimmed by 2 bases and J by 3 bases, leaving 7 bases between them. Here the CDR3 reads CASSLSVDTGELFF. CDR3 bases: TGTGCCAGCAGCTTAAGTGTGGACACCGGGGAGCTGTTTTTT.

The chain links TRBV6-5 to TRBJ1-3; D gene unclear. The CDR3 extends over 14 amino acids. V lost 6 bases and J 0 bases, leaving 9 bases between the germline ends. The germline V gene has CDR1 MNHEY and CDR2 SVGAGI. Written as DNA, the CDR3 is TGTGCCAGCAGCTCACAGAGCTCTGGAAACACCATATATTTT. It codes for CASSSQSSGNTIYF.

J is TRBJ2-2 and V is TRBV11-2; D perhaps matches TRBD2 (5 bases). V dropped 1 base and J dropped 7 bases, with 16 bases sitting between them. The CDR3 loop spans 16 amino acids. Germline-derived CDR1 and CDR2 are SGHAT and FQNNGV. The CDR3 sequence: CASSLAQGLLGGELFF. The CDR3 nucleotides are TGTGCCAGCAGCTTAGCACAAGGACTGCTAGGCGGGGAGCTGTTTTTT.

The chain links TRBV19 to TRBJ1-2; unclear D gene. From germline, CDR1 is LNHDA and CDR2 SQIVND (reference sequence). This CDR3 has 12 amino acids. V dropped 6 bases and J dropped 7 bases, with 12 bases sitting between them. Here the CDR3 reads CASRNYTGGYTF. The CDR3 DNA sequence: TGTGCCAGTAGGAACTATACGGGTGGCTACACCTTC.

V usage is TRBV7-3 and J usage is TRBJ2-1; 8 nucleotides line up with TRBD2. V lost 5 bases and J lost 10; bases outside the gene matches: 13. CDR1 SGHTA and CDR2 FQGTGA come from the germline V gene. The CDR3 contains 15 residues. DNA of the CDR3: TGTGCCAGCAGCCCCCCCGGCAGCGGGAGAGAGGAGCAGTTCTTC. It yields the protein CASSPPGSGREEQFF.

This chain joins TRBV21-1 and TRBJ2-7; the DNA was not used to check the table's D call, TRBD2. TRBV21-1 is shown as a pseudogene. The CDR3 consists of 19 residues. CDR3 sequence: CASSRSFREKVKPSYEQYF. The CDR3 coding sequence is TGTGCCAGCAGCAGGAGCTTTCGGGAGAAGGTTAAGCCCTCCTACGAGCAGTACTTC.

The chain couples TRBV15 to TRBJ2-7; 9 positions match TRBD1. With V trimmed by 8 bases and J by 4 bases, 6 bases remained unmatched. The CDR3 consists of 13 residues. The germline V gene has CDR1 LNHNV and CDR2 YYDKDF (reference sequence). The CDR3: CATAGTGNYEQYF. The CDR3 nucleotides read TGTGCCACCGCCGGGACAGGGAATTACGAGCAGTACTTC.

This chain connects TRBV11-2 to TRBJ2-1; 10 nucleotides align to TRBD1. The germline V gene has CDR1 SGHAT and CDR2 FQNNGV. Trimming removed 5 bases from V and 8 bases from J; junction bases left unmatched: 3. The CDR3 runs 13 residues. The CDR3 region is CASSRDRGDEQFF. The CDR3 coding sequence is TGTGCCAGCAGCAGGGACAGGGGTGATGAGCAGTTCTTC.

The chain has TRBV5-1 and TRBJ2-1, with D unclear. Trimming took off 0 bases at V and 3 bases at J, with 10 bases between the two ends. This CDR3 spans 15 amino acids. Germline values: CDR1 SGHRS, CDR2 YFSETQ. The CDR3 DNA reads TGCGCCAGCAGCTTGGAGGGAATACTCTACAATGAGCAGTTCTTC. Amino acid sequence: CASSLEGILYNEQFF.

The V and J genes are TRBV21-1 and TRBJ1-2; the table's D call, TRBD1, has no DNA check behind it. TRBV21-1 is recorded as a pseudogene. The CDR3 consists of 13 residues. DNA of the CDR3: TGTGCCAGCAGCTCACAGGGTAGCTATGGCTACACCTTC. Encoded protein: CASSSQGSYGYTF.

V usage is TRBV15 and J usage is TRBJ2-1; TRBD1 or TRBD2 may be the D gene (5 bases each). Germline V CDR1 and CDR2: LNHNV, YYDKDF (reference sequence). CDR3 length equals 16 residues. Trimming took 1 base from V and 1 from J, leaving 11 bases between them. This CDR3 reads CATSRGTGTSYNEQFF. CDR3 DNA sequence: TGTGCCACCAGCAGAGGTACCGGGACGTCCTACAATGAGCAGTTCTTC.

The chain joins TRBV6-1 to TRBJ1-5, with D unresolved. V shed 4 bases and J shed 3 bases, with 7 bases lying between them. The CDR3 extends over 13 amino acids. Germline V gene lookup returns CDR1 MNHNS and CDR2 SASEGT. CDR3 bases: TGTGCCAGCAGTGCCAGCCCCAATCAGCCCCAGCATTTT. It translates to CASSASPNQPQHF.

This rearrangement joins TRBV5-4 to TRBJ2-1; possible D gene TRBD2, 6 bases. CDR3 size: 16 residues. In germline, CDR1 is SGHNT, CDR2 YYREEE (reference sequence). The V and J ends lost 5 bases and 0 bases respectively, with 15 bases between them. CDR3 in amino acids: CASRALFGSSYNEQFF. The CDR3 coding sequence is TGTGCCAGCAGGGCCCTTTTCGGGAGCTCCTACAATGAGCAGTTCTTC.

A single count supports this clone. This chain uses TRBV20-1 with TRBJ1-1; D is unclear. V lost 6 bases and J 5 bases, leaving 10 bases between the germline ends. Germline-derived CDR1 and CDR2 are DFQATT and SNEGSKA (reference sequence). This CDR3 is built from 11 residues. The CDR3 is CSASQRTEAFF. DNA of the CDR3: TGCAGTGCGAGCCAGAGGACTGAAGCTTTCTTT.

This chain connects TRBV5-1 to TRBJ2-7; the D is unclear. From germline, CDR1 is SGHRS and CDR2 YFSETQ. Trimming pared 4 bases from V and 0 bases from J, leaving 17 bases between. The CDR3 spans 16 residues. CDR3 loop: CASSRAAFISSYEQYF. In DNA, the CDR3 is TGCGCCAGCAGCAGGGCTGCCTTTATTAGCTCCTACGAGCAGTACTTC.